The clone carrying this TCR beta chain was counted a few times. Its antigen is currently unknown. Sorting of CD4+ naive, central memory, regulatory and stem cell-like memory cells was performed via CD45RO/CCR7/CD25/CD127/CD95/CD27. Germline V gene lookup returns CDR1 MDHEN and CDR2 SYDVKM. J gave up 5 bases and V 3 bases, and 3 bases lay outside the gene matches. This CDR3 contains 14 residues. This entry belongs to a study of beta chain features in type 1 diabetes. Study-wide context: Examination of sorted cells across all samples involved approximately 100,000,000 cells. Study-wide points: Sequencing of cDNA might inflate the share of cells that strongly express TCR. Moderate yet significant TCRB CDR3 shortening was seen in Type 1 diabetes patients in all four CD4+ subsets. When VDJ junctions were examined, type 1 diabetes patients showed fewer insertions and more deletions.

The isolated RNA, all of it, was reverse transcribed, so expressed TCRB transcripts were what got sequenced. Here immunoSEQ multiplex PCR was the method, and the copy in TCRdb shows in-frame clones only, minus some. Counted here are a few hundred thousand clones, about 15% occurring once; the ten biggest clones make up less than 0.02%. V usage is TRBV28 and J usage is TRBJ2-3; 9 nucleotides match TRBD2. The receptor comes from a young man with type 1 diabetes. Sequencing used naive CD4+ T cells from blood. The CDR3 nucleotides are TGTGCCAGCAGTTTGCCTAGCGGGGTAGATACGCAGTATTTT. Residues: CASSLPSGVDTQYF.